The 24 T cell receptor beta chains given below trace back to one sample, sequenced in a study of blood T cell repertoires in COVID-19 (dated by TCRdb to the early 2020s). The library was obtained by the immunoSEQ multiplex PCR assay. Not all clones reach the TCRdb copy of this immuneACCESS table, which keeps in-frame sequences only. Checked studies attribute under half of the gap to unresolved V genes and leave the rest unexplained. The sample table lists approximately 100,000 clones, around 86% of them with a count of one. Clones ranked in the top ten supply roughly 25% of the sample. Input material: peripheral blood. These receptors were obtained from a human donor in a cohort sampled during active COVID-19.

The chain links TRBV5-1 to TRBJ1-1, with D possibly matching TRBD1 (5 bases). Germline CDR1 reads SGHRS; CDR2 reads YFSETQ. CDR3 length equals 13 residues. Trimming cost V 4 bases and J 8 bases, with 15 bases left between them. The CDR3 protein is CASSLIGAAEAFF. The DNA for the CDR3 is TGCGCCAGCAGCCTAATTGGGGCAGCGGAAGCTTTCTTT.

The chain has TRBV7-3 and TRBJ1-1; D is ambiguous. This CDR3 has 14 amino acids. Germline V gives CDR1 SGHTA, CDR2 FQGTGA. Trimming cost V 2 bases and J 1 base, with 8 bases left between them. CDR3: CASSLAGANTEAFF. DNA of the CDR3: TGTGCCAGCAGCTTAGCGGGAGCGAACACTGAAGCTTTCTTT.

The chain carries TRBV9 and TRBJ1-3; D call uncertain. Trimming pared 4 bases from V and 4 bases from J, leaving 6 bases between. The V gene's germline CDR1 is SGDLS and CDR2 YYNGEE. The CDR3 has 12 amino acids. CDR3 coding DNA: TGTGCCAGCAGCCGTAGCGGAAACACCATATATTTT. It yields the protein CASSRSGNTIYF.

The CDR3 DNA is TGTGCCAGCAGTACACCCGATCCAGGTGCCTACAATGAGCAGTTCTTC. It codes for CASSTPDPGAYNEQFF. The chain recombines TRBV27 with TRBJ2-1; D unclear. This CDR3 is 16 amino acids long. Germline CDR1 and CDR2: MNHEY and SMNVEV (reference sequence). Trimming cost V 5 bases and J 2 bases, with 16 bases left between them.

J is TRBJ2-2 and V is TRBV15; 9 bases fit TRBD2. The CDR3 extends over 20 amino acids. Germline trimming cut 0 bases from V and 3 bases from J; bases unmatched to any gene: 14. Germline assignment: CDR1 LNHNV and CDR2 YYDKDF (reference sequence). CDR3 nucleotides: TGTGCCACCAGCAGAGATCTACTGGCGGGGGGGAATTCCGACACCGGGGAGCTGTTTTTT. This translates into CATSRDLLAGGNSDTGELFF.

The gene calls are TRBV7-8 and TRBJ2-2; D call uncertain. This CDR3 has 16 residues. Germline CDR1 SGHVS, CDR2 FQNEAQ. Trimming left V 1 base short and J 5 bases short, with 14 bases between. This chain's CDR3 is CASSLVGPQKTGELFF. In DNA, the CDR3 is TGTGCCAGCAGCTTAGTTGGCCCACAGAAAACCGGGGAGCTGTTTTTT. The full variable domain, in which reference TRBV7-8 and TRBJ2-2 provide the parts outside the CDR3, is GAGVSQSPRYKVAKRGQDVALRCDPISGHVSLFWYQQALGQGPEFLTYFQNEAQLDKSGLPSDRFFAERPEGSVSTLKIQRTQQEDSAVYLCASSLVGPQKTGELFFGEGSRLTVL.

The chain has TRBV4-2 and TRBJ2-1; TRBD2 might be the D (6 bases). The V and J ends lost 0 bases and 5 bases respectively, with 14 bases between them. The CDR3 spans 16 residues. Per the germline V gene, CDR1 is LGHNA and CDR2 is YNFKEQ. Here the CDR3 reads CASSQDLSGTHNEQFF. For the CDR3, the DNA is TGTGCCAGCAGCCAAGACCTTAGCGGTACCCACAATGAGCAGTTCTTC.

This sequence joins TRBV19 and TRBJ2-5; a possible D gene is TRBD1 (6 bases). Between the trimmed V and J ends, which lost 4 bases and 2 bases, there was a span of 8 bases. The germline V gene encodes CDR1 LNHDA and CDR2 SQIVND (reference sequence). The CDR3 has 13 amino acids. As DNA, the CDR3 is TGTGCCAGTAGTAGGGGACAACAAGAGACCCAGTACTTC. This encodes CASSRGQQETQYF.

This chain uses TRBV3-1 (or the pseudogene TRBV3-2) with TRBJ1-1; 7 nucleotides line up with TRBD1. Germline lookup yields CDR1 LGHDT and CDR2 YNNKEL (reference sequence). The CDR3 is made up of 15 amino acids. The ends lost 4 bases at V and 5 bases at J; junction bases unmatched: 10. DNA of the CDR3: TGTGCCAGCAGCCCCTCGACAGGGTATAGTACTGAAGCTTTCTTT. This gives the protein CASSPSTGYSTEAFF.

The V call is TRBV25-1, the J call TRBJ1-2; 11 bases fit TRBD1. The CDR3 has 16 residues. In germline, CDR1 is MGHDK, CDR2 SYGVNS. V trimming: 4 bases; J trimming: 7 bases; junction bases outside the gene matches: 11. The CDR3 region is CASSVLGTGGVSGYTF. For the CDR3, the DNA is TGTGCCAGCAGTGTCCTCGGGACAGGGGGTGTGAGTGGCTACACCTTC.

The chain combines TRBV5-4 with TRBJ2-7; tentatively, D is TRBD1 (6 bases). This CDR3 has 15 residues. The germline CDR1 and CDR2 sequences are SGHNT and YYREEE (reference sequence). The V and J ends lost 4 bases and 0 bases respectively, with 14 bases between them. For the CDR3, the DNA is TGTGCCAGCAGCGTTCTCCGGGACAACTCCTACGAGCAGTACTTC. This encodes CASSVLRDNSYEQYF.

The chain combines TRBV21-1 with TRBJ1-1. TRBV21-1 is tagged as a pseudogene. The CDR3 covers 17 residues. In nucleotides, the CDR3 is TGTGCCAGCAGCGGGGGGGGCAGGAACTTCATGAACACTGAAGCTTTCTTT. As protein: CASSGGGRNFMNTEAFF.

The chain joins TRBV19 to TRBJ1-1; D call uncertain. Trimming shortened V by 3 bases and J by 7 bases, and 9 bases separated the two germline ends. This CDR3 is built from 12 residues. Germline assignment: CDR1 LNHDA and CDR2 SQIVND (reference sequence). The CDR3 bases are TGTGCCAGTAGTATCGGTCTGAATGAAGCTTTCTTT. Protein sequence: CASSIGLNEAFF.

The CDR3 nucleotides are TGTGCCAGCAGTCTACAGGGTCGGTTTCACGGGGAGCTGTTTTTT. Amino acids: CASSLQGRFHGELFF. This chain connects TRBV28 to TRBJ2-2, with D perhaps matching TRBD1 (6 bases). V dropped 5 bases and J dropped 7 bases, with 17 bases sitting between them. This CDR3 is 15 amino acids long. From germline, CDR1 is MDHEN and CDR2 SYDVKM.

The chain carries TRBV7-2 and TRBJ1-6; D is possibly TRBD1 (5 bases). From germline, CDR1 is SGHTA and CDR2 FQGNSA. This CDR3 comprises 15 residues. V lost 0 bases, J lost 7 bases, and 10 bases lay in between. CDR3 sequence (DNA): TGTGCCAGCAGCTTAGCGCGACAGATGAATTCACCCCTCCACTTT. Residues: CASSLARQMNSPLHF.

The J gene is TRBJ2-1, the V gene TRBV28; 8 bases match TRBD2. The CDR3 runs 15 residues. The V gene end was trimmed by 4 bases and the J gene end by 8 bases; junction bases not matched to a gene: 10. Looked up from germline, CDR1 is MDHEN and CDR2 is SYDVKM. This chain's CDR3 is CASSSPGGGIDEQFF. The CDR3 bases are TGTGCCAGCAGTTCGCCGGGGGGGGGCATCGATGAGCAGTTCTTC.

The chain is built from TRBV4-3 and TRBJ2-1; 9 bases map to TRBD1. The CDR3 has 16 amino acids. V lost 1 base, J lost 2 bases, and 3 bases stayed unmatched. The germline V gene has CDR1 LGHNA and CDR2 YSLEER. DNA for the CDR3: TGCGCCAGCAGCCAAGGGGGGGACAGGGCCTACAATGAGCAGTTCTTC. Its translation: CASSQGGDRAYNEQFF.

This clone has only one observation. V usage is TRBV5-4 and J usage is TRBJ2-3; 15 bases match TRBD2. The CDR3 sequence is 17 residues long. Germline V gene lookup returns CDR1 SGHNT and CDR2 YYREEE (reference sequence). Trimming at V came to 3 bases and at J to 3 bases, leaving 5 bases not matched to a gene. The DNA for the CDR3 is TGTGCCAGCAGCTCGGGACTAGCGGGAGGTTTGACAGATACGCAGTATTTT. This encodes CASSSGLAGGLTDTQYF. Full variable domain (rest looked up from reference TRBV5-4 and TRBJ2-3): ETGVTQSPTHLIKTRGQQVTLRCSSQSGHNTVSWYQQALGQGPQFIFQYYREEENGRGNFPPRFSGLQFPNYSSELNVNALELDDSALYLCASSSGLAGGLTDTQYFGPGTRLTVL.

The chain uses TRBV15 and TRBJ2-3, with a possible D match to TRBD2 (5 bases). CDR1 and CDR2 (germline): LNHNV, YYDKDF (reference sequence). There are 16 residues in the CDR3. V was clipped by 0 bases and J by 0 bases, with 10 bases between them. CDR3 DNA: TGTGCCACCAGCAGAGACCTAGCATATAGCACAGATACGCAGTATTTT. Its translation is CATSRDLAYSTDTQYF.

This chain connects TRBV11-2 to TRBJ1-1; 7 bases match TRBD1. V was clipped by 5 bases and J by 7 bases; unmatched bases: 7. The CDR3 spans 13 residues. Germline V CDR1 and CDR2: SGHAT, FQNNGV. The CDR3 DNA is TGTGCCAGCAGCCTGACAGGGACCGTTGAAGCTTTCTTT. Protein product: CASSLTGTVEAFF.

This clone rates as large. This specimen includes other DNA sequences encoding the same CDR3. V gene TRBV6-5 combines with J gene TRBJ2-2, with D maybe TRBD2 (6 bases). CDR3 length equals 15 residues. The V end lost 4 bases, the J end lost 0 bases, and 9 bases lay between the germline ends. The germline CDR1 and CDR2 sequences are MNHEY and SVGAGI. CDR3 nucleotides: TGTGCCAGCAGTTTTAGCGGCTCGAACACCGGGGAGCTGTTTTTT. Encoded protein: CASSFSGSNTGELFF.

The chain joins TRBV5-1 to TRBJ2-1; D is perhaps TRBD2 (6 bases). V lost 4 bases to trimming and J lost 0 bases, with 14 bases between them. The CDR3 is 16 residues long. Germline-derived CDR1 and CDR2 are SGHRS and YFSETQ. The CDR3, as DNA: TGCGCCAGCAGCCCCTCCTCTAGCGACTCCTACAATGAGCAGTTCTTC. Amino acids: CASSPSSSDSYNEQFF.

The chain recombines TRBV4-3 with TRBJ2-1, with D possibly being TRBD1 (5 bases). Trimming took 0 bases from V and 6 from J, leaving 18 bases between them. CDR1 is LGHNA, CDR2 YSLEER, per germline. The CDR3 is 17 amino acids. The CDR3 sequence is CASSQEVAGSLGNEQFF. DNA of the CDR3: TGCGCCAGCAGCCAAGAAGTGGCAGGGTCTTTGGGCAATGAGCAGTTCTTC.

The chain combines TRBV19 with TRBJ2-3; 9 bases map to TRBD2. Germline CDR1 and CDR2: LNHDA and SQIVND (reference sequence). The CDR3 has 14 residues. Unmatched junction bases numbered 8, after V lost 5 bases and J lost 8 bases. The CDR3 nucleotides read TGTGCCAGTAGTCCCTCAGCGGGGGGTGGTACGCAGTATTTT. Encoded protein: CASSPSAGGGTQYF.